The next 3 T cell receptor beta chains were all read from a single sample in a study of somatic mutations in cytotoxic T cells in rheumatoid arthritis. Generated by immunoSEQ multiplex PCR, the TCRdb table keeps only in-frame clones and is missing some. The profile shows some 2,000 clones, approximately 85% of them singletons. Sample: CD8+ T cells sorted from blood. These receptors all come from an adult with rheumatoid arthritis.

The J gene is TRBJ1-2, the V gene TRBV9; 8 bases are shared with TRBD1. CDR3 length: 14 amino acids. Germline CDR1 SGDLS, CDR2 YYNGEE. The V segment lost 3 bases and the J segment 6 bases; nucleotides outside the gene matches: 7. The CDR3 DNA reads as TGTGCCAGCAGCGGTGGACAGGGAGGAGATGGCTACACCTTC. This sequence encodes CASSGGQGGDGYTF.

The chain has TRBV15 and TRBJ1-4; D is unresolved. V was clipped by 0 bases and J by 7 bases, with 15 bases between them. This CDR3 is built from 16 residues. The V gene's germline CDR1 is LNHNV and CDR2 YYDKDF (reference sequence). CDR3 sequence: CATSRESGRQSEKLFF. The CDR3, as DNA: TGTGCCACCAGCAGAGAAAGTGGGAGGCAAAGTGAAAAACTGTTTTTT.

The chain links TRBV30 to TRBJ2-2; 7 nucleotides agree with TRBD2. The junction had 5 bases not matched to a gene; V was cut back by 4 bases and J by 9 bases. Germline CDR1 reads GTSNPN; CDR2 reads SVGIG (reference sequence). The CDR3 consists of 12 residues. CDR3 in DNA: TGTGCCTGGACCGGGGGAGGGAGGGAGCTGTTTTTT. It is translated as CAWTGGGRELFF.